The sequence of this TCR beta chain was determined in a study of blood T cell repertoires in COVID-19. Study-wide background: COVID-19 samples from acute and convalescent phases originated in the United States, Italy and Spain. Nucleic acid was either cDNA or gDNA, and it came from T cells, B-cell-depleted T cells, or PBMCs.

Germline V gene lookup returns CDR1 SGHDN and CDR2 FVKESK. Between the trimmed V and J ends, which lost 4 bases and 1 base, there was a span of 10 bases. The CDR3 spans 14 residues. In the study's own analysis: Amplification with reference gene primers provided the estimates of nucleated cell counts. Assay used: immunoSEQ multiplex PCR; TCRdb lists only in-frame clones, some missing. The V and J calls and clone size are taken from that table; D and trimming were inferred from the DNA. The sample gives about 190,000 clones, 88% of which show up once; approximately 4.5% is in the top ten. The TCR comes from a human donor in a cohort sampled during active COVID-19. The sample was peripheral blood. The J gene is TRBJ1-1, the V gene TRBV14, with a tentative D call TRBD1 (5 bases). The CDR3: CASSRRQPNTEAFF. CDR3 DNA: TGTGCCAGCAGCCGACGACAGCCGAACACTGAAGCTTTCTTT.